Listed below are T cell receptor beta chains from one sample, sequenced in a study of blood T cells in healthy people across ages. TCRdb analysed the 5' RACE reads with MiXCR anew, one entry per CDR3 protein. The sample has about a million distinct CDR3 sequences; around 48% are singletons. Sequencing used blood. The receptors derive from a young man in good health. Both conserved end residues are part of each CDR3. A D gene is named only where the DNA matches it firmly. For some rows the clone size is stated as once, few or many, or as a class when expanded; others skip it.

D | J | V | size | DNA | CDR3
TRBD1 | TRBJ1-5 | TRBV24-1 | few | TGTGCCACTTCAGGGGGCGCGGGTGGCAATCAGCCCCAGCATTTT | CATSGGAGGNQPQHF
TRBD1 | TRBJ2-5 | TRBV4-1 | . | TGTGCCAGCAGTCAGGACAGGGGGGCGGAGACCCAGTACTTC | CASSQDRGAETQYF
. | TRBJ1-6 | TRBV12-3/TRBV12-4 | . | TGTGCCAGCAGTTTGACCTCAGGGAAGGGTAATTCACCCCTCCACTTT | CASSLTSGKGNSPLHF
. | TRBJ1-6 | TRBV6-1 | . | TGTGCCAGCAGTGAAGCAACAGGGTATTCACCCCTCCACTTT | CASSEATGYSPLHF
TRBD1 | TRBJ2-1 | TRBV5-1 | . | TGCGCCAGCAGCCCACTGACAGGGCTCGGTTACAATGAGCAGTTCTTC | CASSPLTGLGYNEQFF
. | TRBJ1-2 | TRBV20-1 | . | TGCAGTGCCTCCTCCAAGAACTATGGCTACACCTTC | CSASSKNYGYTF
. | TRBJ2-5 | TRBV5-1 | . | TGCGCCAGCAGCTTGTCACAAGTTTCGAACAATGAGCAGTACTTC | CASSLSQVSNNEQYF
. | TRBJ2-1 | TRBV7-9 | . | TGTGCCAGCAGCTTAGGGAACGGAGGGAATGAGCAGTTCTTC | CASSLGNGGNEQFF
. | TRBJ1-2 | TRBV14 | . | TGTGCCAGCAGCCAAGATCCGAGGCCCGTGAGTGGCTACACCTTC | CASSQDPRPVSGYTF
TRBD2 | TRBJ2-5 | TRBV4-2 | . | TGTGCCAGCAGCCAAGATGGAGCGGGGGGGTCGGAGACCCAGTACTTC | CASSQDGAGGSETQYF
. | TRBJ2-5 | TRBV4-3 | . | TGCGCCAGCAGCCAAGATAGGTCGGTACGGGAGCAGTACTTC | CASSQDRSVREQYF
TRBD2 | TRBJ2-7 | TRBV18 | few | TGTGCCAGCTCGCCTGCTCTAGCGGGGGCCGCCTACGAGCAGTACTTC | CASSPALAGAAYEQYF
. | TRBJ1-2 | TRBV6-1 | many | TGTGCCAGCATCCTTAACTATGGCTACACCTTC | CASILNYGYTF
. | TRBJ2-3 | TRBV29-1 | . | TGCAGCGTTGCATCGGGGTCGGGCACAGATACGCAGTATTTT | CSVASGSGTDTQYF
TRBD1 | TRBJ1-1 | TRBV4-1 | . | TGCGCCAGCAGCCAGGGACACACAGGGGACACTGAAGCTTTCTTT | CASSQGHTGDTEAFF
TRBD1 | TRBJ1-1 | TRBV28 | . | TGTGCCAGCAGTTTCCAGAACAGGGGAGCTTTCTTT | CASSFQNRGAFF
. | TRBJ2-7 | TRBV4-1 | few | TGCGCCAGCAGCCAAGATTTACTAGTGGGCGGTTACGAGCAGTACTTC | CASSQDLLVGGYEQYF
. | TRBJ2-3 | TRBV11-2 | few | TGTGCCAGCAGCTTAGGTTCGGGGGGCCCCACAGATACGCAGTATTTT | CASSLGSGGPTDTQYF
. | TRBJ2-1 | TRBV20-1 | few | TGCAGTGCTGCACTTCAGGGCAGCGAAACTTACAATGAGCAGTTCTTC | CSAALQGSETYNEQFF
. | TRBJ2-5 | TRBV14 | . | TGTGCCAGCAGCCGCCAATATAGGGAGACCCAGTACTTC | CASSRQYRETQYF
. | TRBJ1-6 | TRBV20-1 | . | TGCAGTGCTAGAGACCGGGGGCGGAATAATTCACCCCTCCACTTT | CSARDRGRNNSPLHF
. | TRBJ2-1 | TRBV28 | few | TGTGCCAGCAGTTTAGAGGCTATAGCTTACAATGAGCAGTTCTTC | CASSLEAIAYNEQFF
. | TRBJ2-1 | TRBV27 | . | TGTGCCAGCACCCGGCGGGCTAACAATGAGCAGTTCTTC | CASTRRANNEQFF
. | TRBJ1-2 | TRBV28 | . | TGTGCCAGCAGTTCACCCACAAGGGGAAACTATGGCTACACCTTC | CASSSPTRGNYGYTF
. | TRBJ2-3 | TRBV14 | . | TGTGCCAGCAGCCACTTTGGGCGGGGAGTGAGCACAGATACGCAGTATTTT | CASSHFGRGVSTDTQYF
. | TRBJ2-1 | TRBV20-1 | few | TGCAGTGCTTCCCGGGCCCTCCCGGAGTTCTTC | CSASRALPEFF
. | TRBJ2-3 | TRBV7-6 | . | TGTGCCAGCAGCTTAGCGTCTCAAGAGGATACGCAGTATTTT | CASSLASQEDTQYF
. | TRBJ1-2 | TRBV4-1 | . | TGCGCCAGCAGCCAAGAGTACAGGGCCATCAACTATGGCTACACCTTC | CASSQEYRAINYGYTF
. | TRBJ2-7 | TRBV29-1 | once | TGCAGCGCCCGGGACAACTACTACGAGCAGTACTTC | CSARDNYYEQYF
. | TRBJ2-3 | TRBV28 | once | TGTGCCAGCATAGCGGTGCTCGGCACAGATACGCAGTATTTT | CASIAVLGTDTQYF
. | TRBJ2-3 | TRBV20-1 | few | TGCAGTGCTAGAGGACAGGCCGCCACAGATACGCAGTATTTT | CSARGQAATDTQYF
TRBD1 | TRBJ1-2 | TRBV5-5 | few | TGTGCCAGCAGCTGGACCGGGACAGGGCCCTATGGCTACACCTTC | CASSWTGTGPYGYTF
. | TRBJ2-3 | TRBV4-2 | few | TGTGCCAGCAGCCAAGTCTATAGCACAGATACGCAGTATTTT | CASSQVYSTDTQYF